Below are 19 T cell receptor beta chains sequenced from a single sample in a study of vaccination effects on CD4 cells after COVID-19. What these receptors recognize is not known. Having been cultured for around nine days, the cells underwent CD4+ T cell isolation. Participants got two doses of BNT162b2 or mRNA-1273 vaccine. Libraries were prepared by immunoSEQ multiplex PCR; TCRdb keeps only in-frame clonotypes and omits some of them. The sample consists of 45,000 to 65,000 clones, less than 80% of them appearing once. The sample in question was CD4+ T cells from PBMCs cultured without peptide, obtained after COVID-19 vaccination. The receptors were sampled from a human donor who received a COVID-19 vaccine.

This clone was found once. In DNA, the CDR3 is TGTGCCAGCTCACCACAAGGGCAATATGGCTACACCTTC. It yields the protein CASSPQGQYGYTF. The chain combines TRBV18 with TRBJ1-2; D remains ambiguous. V was cut by 1 base and J by 5 bases, with 8 bases left in between. The CDR3 sequence is 13 residues long. CDR1 is KGHSH and CDR2 is LQKENI in the germline V gene.

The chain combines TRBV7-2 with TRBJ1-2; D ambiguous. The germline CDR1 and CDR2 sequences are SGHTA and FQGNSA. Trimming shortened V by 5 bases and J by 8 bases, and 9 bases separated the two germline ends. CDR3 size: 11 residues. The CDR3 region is CASSLDGGYTF. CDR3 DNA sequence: TGTGCCAGCAGCCTGGACGGAGGCTACACCTTC. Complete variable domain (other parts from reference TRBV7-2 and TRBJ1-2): GAGVSQSPSNKVTEKGKDVELRCDPISGHTALYWYRQSLGQGLEFLIYFQGNSAPDKSGLPSDRFSAERTGGSVSTLTIQRTQQEDSAVYLCASSLDGGYTFGSGTRLTVV.

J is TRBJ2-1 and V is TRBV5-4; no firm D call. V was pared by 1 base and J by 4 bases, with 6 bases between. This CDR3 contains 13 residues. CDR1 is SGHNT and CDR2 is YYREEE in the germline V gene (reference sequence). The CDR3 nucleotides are TGTGCCAGCAGCTTGACCAGATACAATGAGCAGTTCTTC. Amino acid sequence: CASSLTRYNEQFF.

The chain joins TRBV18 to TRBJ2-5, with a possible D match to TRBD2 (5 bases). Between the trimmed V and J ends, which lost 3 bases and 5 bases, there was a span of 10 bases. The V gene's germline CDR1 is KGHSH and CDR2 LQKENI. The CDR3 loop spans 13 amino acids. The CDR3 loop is CASSPGVPETQYF. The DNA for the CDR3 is TGTGCCAGCTCACCCGGGGTCCCCGAGACCCAGTACTTC.

The CDR3 is CASSGVRGTNIQYF. The CDR3 DNA follows: TGTGCCAGCAGTGGGGTCAGGGGGACAAACATTCAGTACTTC. V gene TRBV2 combines with J gene TRBJ2-4; 7 positions agree with TRBD1. The CDR3 totals 14 residues. With 4 bases clipped from V and 6 bases from J, the junction kept 6 bases outside the gene matches. The V gene's germline CDR1 is SNHLY and CDR2 FYNNEI.

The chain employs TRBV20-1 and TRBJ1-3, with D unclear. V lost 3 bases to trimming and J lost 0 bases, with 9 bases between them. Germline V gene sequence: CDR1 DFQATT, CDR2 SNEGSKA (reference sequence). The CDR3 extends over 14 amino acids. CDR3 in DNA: TGCAGTGCTAGTTCGCACTTCTCTGGAAACACCATATATTTT. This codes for CSASSHFSGNTIYF.

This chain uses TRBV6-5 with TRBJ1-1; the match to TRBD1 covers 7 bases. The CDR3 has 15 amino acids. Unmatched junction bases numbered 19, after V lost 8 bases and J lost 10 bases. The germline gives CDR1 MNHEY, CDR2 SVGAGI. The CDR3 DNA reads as TGTGCCAGCCGCGAGACAGGGTCGCTGGGAGTAGGAGCTTTCTTT. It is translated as CASRETGSLGVGAFF.

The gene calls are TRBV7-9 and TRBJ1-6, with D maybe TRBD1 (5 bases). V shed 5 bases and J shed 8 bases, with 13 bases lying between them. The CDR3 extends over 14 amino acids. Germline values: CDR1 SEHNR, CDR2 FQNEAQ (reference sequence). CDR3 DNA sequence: TGTGCCAGCAGCCGGACCGGGGACGATTCACCCCTCCACTTT. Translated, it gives CASSRTGDDSPLHF.

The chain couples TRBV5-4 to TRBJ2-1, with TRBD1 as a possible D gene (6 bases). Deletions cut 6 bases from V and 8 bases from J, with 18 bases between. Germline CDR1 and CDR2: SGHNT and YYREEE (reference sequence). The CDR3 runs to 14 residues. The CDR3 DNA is TGTGCCAGCACCCAGGGGACCGCTGCCGATGAGCAGTTCTTC. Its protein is CASTQGTAADEQFF.

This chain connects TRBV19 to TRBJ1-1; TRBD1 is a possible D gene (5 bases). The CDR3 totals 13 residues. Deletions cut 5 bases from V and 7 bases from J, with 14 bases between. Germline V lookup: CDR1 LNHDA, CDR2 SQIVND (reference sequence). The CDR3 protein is CASSGPGKVEAFF. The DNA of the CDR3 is TGTGCCAGTAGTGGGCCAGGGAAAGTTGAAGCTTTCTTT.

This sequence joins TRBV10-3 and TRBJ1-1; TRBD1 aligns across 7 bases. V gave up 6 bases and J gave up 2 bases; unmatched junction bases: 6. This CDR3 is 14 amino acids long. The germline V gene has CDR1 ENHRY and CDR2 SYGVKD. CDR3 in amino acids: CAIREGQINTEAFF. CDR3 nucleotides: TGTGCCATCAGGGAGGGACAGATAAACACTGAAGCTTTCTTT.

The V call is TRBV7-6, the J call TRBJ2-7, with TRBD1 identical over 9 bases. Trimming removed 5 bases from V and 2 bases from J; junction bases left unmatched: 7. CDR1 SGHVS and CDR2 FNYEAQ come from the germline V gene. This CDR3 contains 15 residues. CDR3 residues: CASSEQGQGPYEQYF. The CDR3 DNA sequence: TGTGCCAGCAGCGAGCAAGGACAGGGGCCCTACGAGCAGTACTTC.

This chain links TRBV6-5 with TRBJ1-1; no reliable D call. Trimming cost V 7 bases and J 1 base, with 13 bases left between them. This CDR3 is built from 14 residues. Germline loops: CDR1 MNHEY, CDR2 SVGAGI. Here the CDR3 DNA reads TGTGCCAGCACCATTAGTGAAGGGAACACTGAAGCTTTCTTT. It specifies CASTISEGNTEAFF.

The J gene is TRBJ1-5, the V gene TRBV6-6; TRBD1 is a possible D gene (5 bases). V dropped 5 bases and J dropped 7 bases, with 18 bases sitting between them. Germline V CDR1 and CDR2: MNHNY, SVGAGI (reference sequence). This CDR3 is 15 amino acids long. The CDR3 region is CASSPPGGVRQPQHF. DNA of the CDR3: TGTGCCAGCAGTCCGCCCGGAGGGGTTCGACAGCCCCAGCATTTT.

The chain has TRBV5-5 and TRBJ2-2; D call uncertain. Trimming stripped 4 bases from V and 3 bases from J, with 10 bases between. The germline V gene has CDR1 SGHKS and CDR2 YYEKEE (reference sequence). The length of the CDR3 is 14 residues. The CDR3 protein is CASSPRQDTGELFF. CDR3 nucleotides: TGTGCCAGCAGCCCGAGACAAGACACCGGGGAGCTGTTTTTT.

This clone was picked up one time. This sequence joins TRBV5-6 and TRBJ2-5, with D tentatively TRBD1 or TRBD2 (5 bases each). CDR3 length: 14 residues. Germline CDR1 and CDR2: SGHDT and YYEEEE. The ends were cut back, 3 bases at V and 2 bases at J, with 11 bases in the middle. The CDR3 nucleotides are TGTGCCAGCAGCTACGGGACGGCTCAAGAGACCCAGTACTTC. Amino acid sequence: CASSYGTAQETQYF.

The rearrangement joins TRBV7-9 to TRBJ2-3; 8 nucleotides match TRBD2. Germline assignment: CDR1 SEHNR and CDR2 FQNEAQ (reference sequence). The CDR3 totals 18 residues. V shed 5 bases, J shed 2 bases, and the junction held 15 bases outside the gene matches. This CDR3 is CASSPPLTSGANTDTQYF. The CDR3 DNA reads TGTGCCAGCAGCCCGCCACTCACTAGCGGAGCCAACACAGATACGCAGTATTTT.

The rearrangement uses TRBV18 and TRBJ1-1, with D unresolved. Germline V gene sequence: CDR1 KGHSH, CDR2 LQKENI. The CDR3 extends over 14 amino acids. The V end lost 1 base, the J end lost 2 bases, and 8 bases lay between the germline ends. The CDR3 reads CASSPLAANTEAFF. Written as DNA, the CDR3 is TGTGCCAGCTCACCACTGGCAGCTAACACTGAAGCTTTCTTT.

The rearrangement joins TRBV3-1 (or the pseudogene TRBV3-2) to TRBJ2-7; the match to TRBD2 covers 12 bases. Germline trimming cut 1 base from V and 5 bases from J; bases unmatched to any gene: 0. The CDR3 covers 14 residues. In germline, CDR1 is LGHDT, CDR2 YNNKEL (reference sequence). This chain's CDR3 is CASSQGLAGDEQYF. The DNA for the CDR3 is TGTGCCAGCAGCCAAGGACTAGCGGGAGACGAGCAGTACTTC.